Below, one TCR beta chain is given with its context. Its antigen is currently not known. Base quality data are lacking; no much larger clone is found one base away. These data belong to a study of blood T cell repertoires in COVID-19 (TCRdb year 2020). With regard to the full study: The collaborator samples originated in the United States, Italy and Spain and spanned the acute and convalescent phases of COVID-19. The material from the prospective study consisted of cDNA or gDNA derived from T cells, B-cell-depleted T cells, or PBMCs. The samples were drawn from the first 160 participants of the ongoing ImmuneRACE study and from roughly 1,300 subjects provided by 6 global collaborators. Subjects who had been exposed to COVID-19, were actively infected with it, or had recovered from it provided the deeply sampled blood TCRbeta repertoires that made up the dataset. A de-identified subject ID, COVID-19 status, age in years and sex were almost always included in the sample metadata. Where available, HLA class I and class II types were obtained from metadata supplied by the sample provider rather than from assay-based typing. The repertoires were released in a freely available public database meant as a resource for research on the immune response to SARS-CoV-2.

TCRbeta CDR3 regions were amplified from genomic DNA by means of the immunoSEQ Assay, a bias-controlled multiplex PCR. Processing in the source paper ran as follows. Within the assay, amplification of reference gene primers was used to estimate how many nucleated cells each sample contained. Sequence reads were collapsed and filtered to measure the absolute abundance of every unique TCRbeta CDR3 rearrangement. For each sample, productive Simpson clonality was calculated by taking the square root of Simpson's diversity index across productive rearrangements. Sourced from immuneACCESS, this table was stored by TCRdb with only in-frame sequences that have V and J called. A share of the clones is absent; for the studies checked, an unresolved V gene accounts for under half, and the remainder has no known explanation. V, J and clone size are taken as reported in that table, and D and trimming were inferred from the DNA itself. The sample records about 170,000 clones, roughly 86% of which are singletons. The top ten hold under 3.5% of the sample.

Study-level results and caveats: The amount of clinical and demographic metadata varied by source and participant and was provided uncurated.

Collaborating institutions collected whole blood in K2EDTA tubes following their own protocols. For TCRbeta analysis, collaborators shipped samples in one of three forms: frozen whole blood, isolated PBMCs, or DNA extracted from either of those sample types. The TCR was taken from a man between 65 and 85 years old with acute or convalescent COVID-19. Sequenced input: peripheral blood.

DNA sequence: TGTGCCAGCAGCTCTATTGGACAGGAAAAACTGTTTTTT. The translation is CASSSIGQEKLFF. The V gene is TRBV9 and the J gene is TRBJ1-4, and perhaps TRBD1 as D gene, on 6 matching bases. V is clipped by 4 bases and J by 8 bases, and the sequence between their germline boundaries is 12 bases long. The CDR3 contains 13 residues, cysteine and phenylalanine counted. The CDR3 DNA has 39 bases and is translated from base 1. CDR1 SGDLS and CDR2 YYNGEE are derived from the germline V gene.